Below, 10 T cell receptor beta chains from the same sample are listed, as sequenced in a study of blood T cell repertoires in COVID-19. Profiling relied on immunoSEQ multiplex PCR, and the TCRdb table lists in-frame clones only, not all of them. Found here are approximately 470,000 clones, roughly 87% of them singletons; the top ten hold 0.7%. Sequenced material: PBMCs or T cells enriched from blood (not recorded which). Receptors were obtained from a woman younger than 35 who had recovered from COVID-19.

The V and J genes are TRBV4-1 and TRBJ2-5; tentatively, D is TRBD1 (5 bases). Germline loops: CDR1 MGHRA, CDR2 YSYEKL. The CDR3 loop spans 15 amino acids. The ends were cut back, 4 bases at V and 5 bases at J, with 17 bases in the middle. The CDR3, as DNA: TGCGCCAGCAGCCCACTGACAGTGATGGTGGAGACCCAGTACTTC. This encodes CASSPLTVMVETQYF.

Written as DNA, the CDR3 is TGTGCCAGTAGGGGTGGGGACAGTTCCTACGAGCAGTACTTC. Amino acids: CASRGGDSSYEQYF. V usage is TRBV19 and J usage is TRBJ2-7, with TRBD1 matching over 7 bases. V was pared by 6 bases and J by 1 base, with 6 bases of the junction left unmatched. This CDR3 is built from 14 residues. The germline V gene has CDR1 LNHDA and CDR2 SQIVND (reference sequence).

This clone was seen a few times. The chain is built from TRBV5-1 and TRBJ2-2; 10 positions agree with TRBD1. From germline, CDR1 is SGHRS and CDR2 YFSETQ. V lost 7 bases, J lost 3 bases, and 3 bases stayed unmatched. The CDR3 sequence is 14 residues long. The CDR3 coding sequence is TGCGCCAGCGTGGACAGGGGGGACACCGGGGAGCTGTTTTTT. This gives the protein CASVDRGDTGELFF. The variable domain in full, with the rest retrieved from reference TRBV5-1 and TRBJ2-2, is KAGVTQTPRYLIKTRGQQVTLSCSPISGHRSVSWYQQTPGQGLQFLFEYFSETQRNKGNFPGRFSGRQFSNSRSEMNVSTLELGDSALYLCASVDRGDTGELFFGEGSRLTVL.

This clone showed up many times. This chain joins TRBV5-6 and TRBJ2-7; 7 bases fit TRBD1. V shed 3 bases and J 4 bases; nucleotides not matched to a gene: 13. The germline gives CDR1 SGHDT, CDR2 YYEEEE. The CDR3 loop spans 16 amino acids. CDR3 in DNA: TGTGCCAGCAGCTATAGGGGACAGACTCACTATTACGAGCAGTACTTC. It is translated as CASSYRGQTHYYEQYF.

This clone was counted between two and nine times. J is TRBJ1-5 and V is TRBV6-5; D unclear. The germline CDR1 and CDR2 sequences are MNHEY and SVGAGI. This CDR3 has 15 residues. V was cut by 5 bases and J by 0 bases, with 11 bases left in between. CDR3 sequence reads: CASSRTVTSNQPQHF. The CDR3 nucleotides read TGTGCCAGCAGTAGGACTGTGACTAGCAATCAGCCCCAGCATTTT.

This chain links TRBV7-9 with TRBJ2-1; 10 bases map to TRBD2. CDR1 SEHNR and CDR2 FQNEAQ come from the germline V gene (reference sequence). Unmatched junction bases numbered 15, after V lost 6 bases and J lost 10 bases. This CDR3 contains 16 residues. The chain's CDR3 is CASSPDGLAVLGEQFF. As DNA, the CDR3 is TGTGCCAGCAGTCCTGATGGACTAGCGGTCCTCGGAGAGCAGTTCTTC.

The chain carries TRBV5-5 and TRBJ1-1; D gene uncertain. The CDR3 sequence is 15 residues long. Germline V gene data show CDR1 as SGHKS and CDR2 as YYEKEE (reference sequence). V was pared by 4 bases and J by 0 bases, with 13 bases between. The CDR3 region has the DNA TGTGCCAGCAGCCCCCCGGGTCTCTTGAACACTGAAGCTTTCTTT. Its protein product is CASSPPGLLNTEAFF.

The rearrangement links TRBV5-6 to TRBJ1-5; possible D gene TRBD1, 6 bases. This CDR3 region has 18 residues. Germline V gene data show CDR1 as SGHDT and CDR2 as YYEEEE. V shed 1 base and J shed 0 bases, with 17 bases lying between them. The DNA for the CDR3 is TGTGCCAGCAGCTTGAGTGACCCAGGGGTTGTTAGCAATCAGCCCCAGCATTTT. Protein sequence: CASSLSDPGVVSNQPQHF.

Remarks on this clone: An end of the junction does not agree with germline; a read error may underlie this. The rearrangement links TRBV23-1 to TRBJ1-4, with D uncertain. TRBV23-1 is designated an ORF whose function remains uncertain. The length of the CDR3 is 9 residues. CDR3: CASSPQRGF. CDR3 in DNA: TGCGCCAGCAGCCCCCAACGGGGTTTT.

V is TRBV12-2 and J is TRBJ1-2; TRBD1, the table's D call, lacks a check against the DNA. TRBV12-2 is a pseudogene segment. This CDR3 is built from 18 residues. The CDR3 is CASRLLRYSRGNGYGYTF. Written as DNA, the CDR3 is TGTGCAAGTCGCTTACTCCGCTATAGCAGGGGGAATGGCTATGGCTACACCTTC.